This TCR beta chain was observed in a study of blood T cell repertoires in COVID-19. Whole-study context: Researchers got acute and convalescent COVID-19 samples from the United States, Italy and Spain.

The junction had 7 bases not matched to a gene; V was cut back by 3 bases and J by 4 bases. The CDR3 covers 15 residues. CDR1 is SGHRS and CDR2 is YFSETQ in the germline V gene. TCRdb keeps only in-frame clones here, not all; method: immunoSEQ multiplex PCR. Among over 45,000 clones listed, more than 75% were seen once. The sequenced sample consisted of peripheral blood. The source is a man older than 75 in a cohort sampled during active COVID-19. This chain links TRBV5-1 with TRBJ1-1, with 9 bases fitting TRBD1. The CDR3 region is CASSWTGEKSTEAFF. The CDR3 DNA follows: TGCGCCAGCAGCTGGACAGGGGAAAAGAGCACTGAAGCTTTCTTT.